These T cell receptor beta chains were read from a single sample in a study of regulatory T cells in long-lasting Graves disease. TCRdb reprocessed the multiplex PCR reads via MiXCR and lists one record per CDR3 protein. Seen here are about 220,000 distinct CDR3 sequences, approximately 19% observed once, and the top ten hold about 12%. These data were also reused for a study on T cells in Graves' hyperthyroidism and ophthalmopathy.

Here the sequenced sample was peripheral blood mononuclear cells (PBMCs), taken at new diagnosis, from a patient treated with antithyroid drugs. The receptors come from a woman aged 25-40 years with Graves disease. CDR3s include the opening cysteine and the closing phenylalanine or tryptophan. D genes are given only for firm matches. Clone sizes are given selectively: once, few, many, or a class where the clone is expanded.

TRBV11-2	many	TRBJ2-3	TRBD2	TGTGCCAGCAGTACCGCGGGAGCTACGCAGTATTTT	CASSTAGATQYF
TRBV28	-	TRBJ2-3	-	TGTGCCAGCAGTGGGGGGGGCGCCTTCACAGATACGCAGTATTTT	CASSGGGAFTDTQYF
TRBV20-1	-	TRBJ1-6	TRBD1	TGCAGTGCTGGGACCGGGACAGGGAGTAGAATTAGGAATTCACCCCTCCACTTT	CSAGTGTGSRIRNSPLHF
TRBV28	many	TRBJ1-5	-	TGTGCCAGCAGTTTATCGGGGCTGAGCAATCAGCCCCAGCATTTT	CASSLSGLSNQPQHF
TRBV11-2	-	TRBJ1-1	-	TGTGCCAGCAGCTTAACTCACAGAGAAGCTTTCTTT	CASSLTHREAFF
TRBV20-1	many	TRBJ2-3	-	TGCAGTGCTAGGGTACACGGAACAGATACGCAGTATTTT	CSARVHGTDTQYF
TRBV27	many	TRBJ2-7	-	TGTGCCAGCAGTTTTGGCGACAGAGGGTACGAGCAGTACTTC	CASSFGDRGYEQYF
TRBV11-3	few	TRBJ1-1	-	TGTGCCAGCAGCACCCATCCGGGGACTGAAGCTTACTTC	CASSTHPGTEAYF
TRBV11-3	many	TRBJ1-4	-	TGTGCCAGCAGCTTAAGAGGGGAGAAAGAAAAACTGTTTTTT	CASSLRGEKEKLFF
TRBV6-1	many	TRBJ1-5	-	TGTGCCACGCTGGGGGGCTTGGGCAATCAGCCCCAGCATTTT	CATLGGLGNQPQHF
TRBV5-1	many	TRBJ1-1	-	TGCGCCAGCAGCTCGGGGGATCCGTGGGGGATGAACACTGAAGCTTTCTTT	CASSSGDPWGMNTEAFF
TRBV3-1	many	TRBJ2-4	TRBD1	TGTGCCAGCAGCCGGTTCGGACAGGGAACGAACATTCAGTACTTC	CASSRFGQGTNIQYF
TRBV29-1	many	TRBJ1-1	-	TGCAGCGTTGCACGGACGGAGAACACTGAAGCTTTCTTT	CSVARTENTEAFF
TRBV6-1	few	TRBJ1-2	-	TGTGCCAGCAGCCCGACAGGACCGAGGCGGGGCTACACCTTC	CASSPTGPRRGYTF
TRBV9	many	TRBJ2-7	TRBD2	TGTGCCAGCAGCGACTCCCCGTCCCCTAGCGGCGAGCAGTACTTC	CASSDSPSPSGEQYF
TRBV2	many	TRBJ1-1	-	TGTGCCAGCTCCAGGGGAGTAGAGGTGAACACTGAAGCTTTCTTT	CASSRGVEVNTEAFF
TRBV6-1	many	TRBJ2-7	-	TGTGCCAGCAGTAAACCTACTCCGCAGCAGTACTTC	CASSKPTPQQYF
TRBV24-1	many	TRBJ1-6	-	TGTGCCACCAGGGTACCAATGAGGGAAGGACCCTATAATTCACCCCTCCACTTT	CATRVPMREGPYNSPLHF
TRBV2	many	TRBJ1-5	TRBD1	TGTGCCAGCAGAGGGGACAGTCGAAATCAGCCCCAGCATTTT	CASRGDSRNQPQHF
TRBV28	few	TRBJ1-5	-	TGTGCCAGCAGTTTATGGACAAATCAGCCCCAGCATTTT	CASSLWTNQPQHF
TRBV2	many	TRBJ1-5	TRBD1	TGTGCCAGCAGTGAAGGGACAGGGGGTTCTCAGCCCCAGCATTTT	CASSEGTGGSQPQHF
TRBV24-1	-	TRBJ1-2	TRBD1	TGTGCCACCAGTGATGGTGGGACAGGAAACTATGGCTACACCTTC	CATSDGGTGNYGYTF
TRBV6-2/TRBV6-3	-	TRBJ2-7	-	TGTGCCAGCAGTCCCGGGACCACCTACGAGCAGTACTTC	CASSPGTTYEQYF
TRBV27	many	TRBJ2-1	-	TGTGCCAGCGCGTACTACAATGAGCAGTTCTTC	CASAYYNEQFF
TRBV18	many	TRBJ2-3	-	TGTGCCAGCTCACCAAAAGGCGGGGCGGGCACAGATACGCAGTATTTT	CASSPKGGAGTDTQYF
TRBV27	-	TRBJ2-2	-	TGTGCCAGCAGTTTCTCAGCGGGTCAATACACCGGGGAGCTGTTTTTT	CASSFSAGQYTGELFF
TRBV30	few	TRBJ1-5	TRBD1	TGTGCCTTCACCGGGACAGGGCTTGGTCAGCCCCAGCATTTT	CAFTGTGLGQPQHF
TRBV7-9	many	TRBJ2-7	TRBD1	TGTGCCAGCAGCTTGGTGGGACAGGGGACAGTTTACGAGCAGTACTTC	CASSLVGQGTVYEQYF
TRBV2	-	TRBJ1-6	-	TGTGCCAGCAGTGAAACATTTCGGACGAATTCACCCCTCCACTTT	CASSETFRTNSPLHF
TRBV11-2	many	TRBJ1-2	TRBD1	TGTGCCAGCAGCGACAGGGGCTATGGCTACACCTTC	CASSDRGYGYTF
TRBV7-2	many	TRBJ2-5	-	TGTGCCAGCAGCTTAGGGAGGGCCTCTCGGACCCAGTACTTC	CASSLGRASRTQYF
TRBV5-4	many	TRBJ1-1	TRBD1	TGTGCCAGCAGCGCTAGAACCGAACAGGGGGGTCCAAACCTCGGGGCTTTCTTT	CASSARTEQGGPNLGAFF
TRBV12-3/TRBV12-4	many	TRBJ1-1	-	TGTGCCAGCAGTTTTTCGGCGGCTCGGCGGAACACTGAAGCTTTCTTT	CASSFSAARRNTEAFF
TRBV7-9	many	TRBJ2-1	TRBD1	TGTGCCAGCAGCCCCAATCCTGGACAGGGATCCTACAATGAGCAGTTCTTC	CASSPNPGQGSYNEQFF
TRBV28	many	TRBJ1-2	-	TGTGCCAGCAGTGAGGACAGTCCTATATATGGCTACACCTTC	CASSEDSPIYGYTF
TRBV10-1	many	TRBJ2-1	TRBD2	TGCGCCAGCAGTGAGGTCCTAGCGGGAGAGGGGGGATACAATGAGCAGTTCTTC	CASSEVLAGEGGYNEQFF
TRBV6-1	many	TRBJ1-2	-	TGTGCCAGCAGTGAAGTAAGGTCAGGGAGAGGCTATGGCTACACCTTC	CASSEVRSGRGYGYTF
TRBV30	many	TRBJ2-7	-	TGTGCCTGGAGTACCCTCCCCGGGACCCCGCCCCACGAGCAGTACTTC	CAWSTLPGTPPHEQYF
TRBV7-3	many	TRBJ1-5	-	TGTGCCAGCAGCATAAGCCCCAATCAGCCCCAGCATTTT	CASSISPNQPQHF
TRBV5-1	many	TRBJ2-7	TRBD1	TGCGCCAGCAGCCCCCTGGGGGACAGGATCTCCTACGAGCAGTACTTC	CASSPLGDRISYEQYF
TRBV7-9	many	TRBJ2-2	-	TGTGCCAGCAGCTTAGAGGGGAACACCGGGGAGCTGTTTTTT	CASSLEGNTGELFF
TRBV25-1	many	TRBJ2-3	TRBD2	TGTGCCAGCAGTCCTGGGACTAGCGGGAGTGTTTCCACAGATACGCAGTATTTT	CASSPGTSGSVSTDTQYF
TRBV2	medium-sized	TRBJ1-1	TRBD1	TGTGCCAAGGGGGACAGGGACGACACTGAAGCTTTCTTT	CAKGDRDDTEAFF
TRBV9	many	TRBJ2-2	-	TGTGCCAGCAGCCCTCGGACTTTACTTAACACCGGGGAGCTGTTTTTT	CASSPRTLLNTGELFF
TRBV28	-	TRBJ2-1	-	TGTGCCAGCAGTCCGCGAGAAGGAATTGAGCAGTTCTTC	CASSPREGIEQFF
TRBV20-1	many	TRBJ1-5	TRBD1	TGCAGTGCCCTTACCCGGACAGGCGATTATAGCAATCAGCCCCAGCATTTT	CSALTRTGDYSNQPQHF
TRBV7-9	-	TRBJ2-7	-	TGTGCCAGCAGCTTGATGGGGAGCTCCTACGAGCAGTACTTC	CASSLMGSSYEQYF
TRBV19	-	TRBJ2-1	-	TGTGCCAGTAGTATAACCGGGGCGGATGAGCAGTTCTTC	CASSITGADEQFF